The TCR beta chain under discussion was sequenced for a study of T cell responses to AZD1222 COVID-19 vaccine. TCRdb's table, derived via immunoSEQ multiplex PCR, lists solely in-frame clones and lacks some. The sample records about 120,000 clones, more than 80% being singletons. The material was peripheral blood, obtained 28 days after the second dose of the MenACWY control vaccine. This receptor was identified in an adult who received the MenACWY meningococcal vaccine as a control.

The CDR3 nucleotides are TGTGCCAGCAGCTTAAAACCCCGAGGGGGGGGCACGTACACTGAAGCTTTCTTT. This encodes CASSLKPRGGGTYTEAFF. The J gene is TRBJ1-1, the V gene TRBV7-2, with D tentatively TRBD1 (6 bases). The germline gives CDR1 SGHTA, CDR2 FQGNSA. V was clipped by 2 bases and J by 3 bases, with 22 bases between them. The CDR3 length is 18 residues.